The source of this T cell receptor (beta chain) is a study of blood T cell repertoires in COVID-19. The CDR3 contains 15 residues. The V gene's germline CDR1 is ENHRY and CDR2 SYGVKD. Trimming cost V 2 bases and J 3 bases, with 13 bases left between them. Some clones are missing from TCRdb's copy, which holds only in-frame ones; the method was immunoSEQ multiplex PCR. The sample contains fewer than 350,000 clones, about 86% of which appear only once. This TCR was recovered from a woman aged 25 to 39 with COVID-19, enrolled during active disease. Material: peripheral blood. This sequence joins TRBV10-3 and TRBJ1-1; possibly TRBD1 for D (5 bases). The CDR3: CAISEPGEGDTEAFF. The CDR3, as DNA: TGTGCCATCAGTGAGCCGGGGGAGGGTGACACTGAAGCTTTCTTT.